Listed below are T cell receptor beta chains from one sample, sequenced in a study of siplizumab effects on memory and regulatory T cells. The data were produced by immunoSEQ multiplex PCR, yet TCRdb's version contains in-frame clones alone and is incomplete. Here the sample spans 65,000 to 90,000 clones, 93% being singletons. The source material was CD8+ T cells sorted from blood. The receptors come from a human donor in good health. CDR3s include the opening cysteine and the closing phenylalanine or tryptophan. The D gene is left open where the match is weak. Rows may omit the clone size; those that give it use once, few, many or a size class.

TRBV27	-	TRBJ1-6	-	CASSLRGNSPLHF	TGTGCCAGCAGCCTCCGGGGTAATTCACCCCTCCACTTT
TRBV7-9	-	TRBJ2-2	TRBD1	CASSLVREDRLTGELFF	TGTGCCAGCAGCTTAGTTCGAGAGGACAGGTTGACCGGGGAGCTGTTTTTT
TRBV7-3	-	TRBJ1-6	-	CASSPTGPGWNSPLHF	TGTGCCAGCAGCCCGACAGGCCCCGGGTGGAATTCACCCCTCCACTTT
TRBV6-5	-	TRBJ1-1	-	CASSEVQTNTEAFF	TGTGCCAGCAGTGAAGTACAGACGAACACTGAAGCTTTCTTT
TRBV29-1	-	TRBJ2-3	TRBD1	CSVPGTGTDTQYF	TGCAGCGTTCCCGGGACAGGGACAGATACGCAGTATTTT
TRBV6-5	-	TRBJ2-2	-	CASRNGAGPTGELFF	TGTGCCAGCAGAAATGGCGCGGGGCCGACCGGGGAGCTGTTTTTT
TRBV30	-	TRBJ1-4	-	CAWAGTDNEKLFF	TGTGCCTGGGCCGGGACGGATAATGAAAAACTGTTTTTT
TRBV27	-	TRBJ2-3	-	CASSFIGTSHPTDTQYF	TGTGCCAGCAGTTTCATAGGCACATCTCACCCCACAGATACGCAGTATTTT
TRBV7-6	-	TRBJ2-7	-	CASGGSYEQYF	TGTGCCAGCGGGGGCTCCTACGAGCAGTACTTC
TRBV27	-	TRBJ2-7	-	CASSSADSRYEQYF	TGTGCCAGCAGTTCCGCGGACAGCCGCTACGAGCAGTACTTC
TRBV4-3	-	TRBJ2-1	TRBD2	CASSQVVLAGDEQFF	TGCGCCAGCAGCCAAGTTGTTCTAGCGGGGGACGAGCAGTTCTTC
TRBV11-2	-	TRBJ2-5	-	CASSLHGPQETQYF	TGTGCCAGCAGTCTTCATGGACCACAAGAGACCCAGTACTTC
TRBV19	-	TRBJ1-1	-	CASSIGGGGNTEAFF	TGTGCCAGTAGTATAGGGGGAGGGGGGAACACTGAAGCTTTCTTT
TRBV6-1	-	TRBJ1-2	-	CASSDYGYTF	TGTGCCAGCAGCGATTATGGCTACACCTTC
TRBV5-6	-	TRBJ2-3	TRBD2	CASGLAGGSKDTQYF	TGTGCCAGCGGACTAGCGGGGGGAAGCAAAGATACGCAGTATTTT
TRBV4-2	-	TRBJ1-1	TRBD1	CASSQDPRDRGAEAFF	TGTGCCAGCAGCCAAGATCCTCGGGACAGGGGCGCTGAAGCTTTCTTT
TRBV6-4	-	TRBJ2-1	-	CASSDSLQAEQFF	TGTGCCAGCAGTGATTCTCTCCAGGCTGAGCAGTTCTTC
TRBV5-6	once	TRBJ1-3	-	CASSPGGSLGGSGNTIYF	TGTGCCAGCAGCCCGGGGGGTTCCCTGGGGGGCTCTGGAAACACCATATATTTT
TRBV19	once	TRBJ1-2	-	CASSIGTRGNYGYTF	TGTGCCAGTAGTATCGGGACTCGGGGCAACTATGGCTACACCTTC
TRBV27	-	TRBJ2-3	-	CASSLTGLSDTQYF	TGTGCCAGCAGTTTAACGGGACTTTCAGATACGCAGTATTTT
TRBV5-4	once	TRBJ2-5	-	CASSSRGLEETQYF	TGTGCCAGCAGCTCTCGGGGACTTGAAGAGACCCAGTACTTC
TRBV28	-	TRBJ1-4	-	CASSSPQWITNEKLFF	TGTGCCAGCAGCAGTCCCCAGTGGATAACTAATGAAAAACTGTTTTTT
TRBV4-3	-	TRBJ1-1	-	CASSQDQGLNTEAFF	TGCGCCAGCAGCCAAGATCAGGGACTGAACACTGAAGCTTTCTTT